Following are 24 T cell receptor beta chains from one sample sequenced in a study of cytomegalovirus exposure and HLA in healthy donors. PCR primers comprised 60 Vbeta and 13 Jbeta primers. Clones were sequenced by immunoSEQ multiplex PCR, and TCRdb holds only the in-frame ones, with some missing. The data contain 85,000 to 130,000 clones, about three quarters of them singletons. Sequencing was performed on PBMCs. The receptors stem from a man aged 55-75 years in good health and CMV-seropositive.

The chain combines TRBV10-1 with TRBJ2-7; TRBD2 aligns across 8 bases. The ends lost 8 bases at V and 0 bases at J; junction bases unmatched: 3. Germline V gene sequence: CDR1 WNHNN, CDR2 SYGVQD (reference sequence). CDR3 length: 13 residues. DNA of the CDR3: TGCGCCAGCTCTAGCGGGCCCTCCTACGAGCAGTACTTC. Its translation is CASSSGPSYEQYF.

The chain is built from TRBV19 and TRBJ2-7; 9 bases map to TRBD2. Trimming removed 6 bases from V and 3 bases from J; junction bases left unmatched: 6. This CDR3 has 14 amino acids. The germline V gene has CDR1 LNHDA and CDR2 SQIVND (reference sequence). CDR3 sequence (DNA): TGTGCCAGTAGCCCCGGGACTAGCTTCTACGAGCAGTACTTC. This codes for CASSPGTSFYEQYF.

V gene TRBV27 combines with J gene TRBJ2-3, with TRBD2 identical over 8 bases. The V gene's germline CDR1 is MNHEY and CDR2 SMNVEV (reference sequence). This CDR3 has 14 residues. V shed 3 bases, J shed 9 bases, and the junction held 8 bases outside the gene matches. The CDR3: CASSLVAGRSTQYF. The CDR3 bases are TGTGCCAGCAGTTTGGTAGCGGGGCGTTCAACGCAGTATTTT.

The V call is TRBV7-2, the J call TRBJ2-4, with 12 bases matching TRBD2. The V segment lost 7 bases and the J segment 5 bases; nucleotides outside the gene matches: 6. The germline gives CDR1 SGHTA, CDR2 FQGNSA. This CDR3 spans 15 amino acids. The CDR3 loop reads CASTPTSGGQNIQYF. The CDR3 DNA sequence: TGTGCCAGCACCCCGACTAGCGGGGGCCAAAACATTCAGTACTTC.

CDR3 bases: TGTGCCAGCAGCTTAGCTCAGACTAATGAAAAACTGTTTTTT. Encoded protein: CASSLAQTNEKLFF. The chain couples TRBV7-2 to TRBJ1-4; D is uncertain. V lost 0 bases to trimming and J lost 2 bases, with 4 bases between them. The CDR3 runs to 14 residues. Germline V gene data show CDR1 as SGHTA and CDR2 as FQGNSA.

CDR3 protein: CASSLAQPGSNEQFF. CDR3 bases: TGCGCCAGCAGCTTGGCCCAACCTGGTAGTAATGAGCAGTTCTTC. J is TRBJ2-1 and V is TRBV5-1; no firm D call. Looked up from germline, CDR1 is SGHRS and CDR2 is YFSETQ. This CDR3 is 15 amino acids long. The V end was cut by 0 bases, the J end by 7 bases, with 14 bases between.

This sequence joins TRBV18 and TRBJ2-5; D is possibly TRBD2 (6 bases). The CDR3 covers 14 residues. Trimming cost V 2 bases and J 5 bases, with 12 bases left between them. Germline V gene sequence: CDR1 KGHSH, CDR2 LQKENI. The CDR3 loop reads CASSPTTLAETQYF. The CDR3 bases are TGTGCCAGCTCACCAACCACCCTAGCGGAGACCCAGTACTTC.

Here the CDR3 DNA reads TGTGCCAGTAGGCAGGGCGGCTATGGCTACACCTTC. Translated, it gives CASRQGGYGYTF. The chain employs TRBV19 and TRBJ1-2, with D tentatively TRBD1 (5 bases). The length of the CDR3 is 12 residues. Germline CDR1 reads LNHDA; CDR2 reads SQIVND (reference sequence). Trimming removed 6 bases at V and 4 bases at J, with 9 bases between.

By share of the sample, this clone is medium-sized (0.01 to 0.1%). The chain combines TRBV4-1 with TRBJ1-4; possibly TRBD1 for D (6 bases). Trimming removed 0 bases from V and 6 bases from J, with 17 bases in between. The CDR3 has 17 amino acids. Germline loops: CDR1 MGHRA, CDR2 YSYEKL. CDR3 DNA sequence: TGCGCCAGCAGCCAAGATCCAGCGGGGGCTCAAGATGAAAAACTGTTTTTT. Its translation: CASSQDPAGAQDEKLFF.

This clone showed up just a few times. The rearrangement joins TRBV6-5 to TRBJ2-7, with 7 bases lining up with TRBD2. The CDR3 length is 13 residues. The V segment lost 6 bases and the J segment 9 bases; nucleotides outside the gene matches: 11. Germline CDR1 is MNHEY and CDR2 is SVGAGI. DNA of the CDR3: TGTGCCAGCAGCCGGACTAGGATCGGGTGGCAGTACTTC. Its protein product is CASSRTRIGWQYF.

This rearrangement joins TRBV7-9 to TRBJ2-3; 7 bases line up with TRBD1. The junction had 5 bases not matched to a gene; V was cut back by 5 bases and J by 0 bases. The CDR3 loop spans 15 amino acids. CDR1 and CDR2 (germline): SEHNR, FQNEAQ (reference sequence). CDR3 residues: CASSSDRASTDTQYF. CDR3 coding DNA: TGTGCCAGCAGCAGCGACAGGGCTAGCACAGATACGCAGTATTTT.

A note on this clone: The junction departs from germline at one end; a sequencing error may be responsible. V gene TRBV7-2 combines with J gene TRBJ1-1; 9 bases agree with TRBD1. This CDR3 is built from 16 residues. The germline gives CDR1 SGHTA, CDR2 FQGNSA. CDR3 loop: CGSGRLQGAFYTEAFF. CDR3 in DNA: TGTGGCAGCGGCCGGTTACAGGGGGCGTTTTACACTGAAGCTTTCTTT.

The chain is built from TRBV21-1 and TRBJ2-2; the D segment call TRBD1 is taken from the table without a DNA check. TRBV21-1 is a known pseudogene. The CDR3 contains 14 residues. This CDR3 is CATKDRGDTGELFF. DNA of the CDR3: TGTGCCACCAAAGACAGGGGCGACACCGGGGAGCTGTTTTTT.

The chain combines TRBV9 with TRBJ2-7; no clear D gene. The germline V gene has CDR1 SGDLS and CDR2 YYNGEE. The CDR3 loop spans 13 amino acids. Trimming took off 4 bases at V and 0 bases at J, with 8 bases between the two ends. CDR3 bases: TGTGCCAGCAGCCCCGGGTTCTCCTACGAGCAGTACTTC. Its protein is CASSPGFSYEQYF.

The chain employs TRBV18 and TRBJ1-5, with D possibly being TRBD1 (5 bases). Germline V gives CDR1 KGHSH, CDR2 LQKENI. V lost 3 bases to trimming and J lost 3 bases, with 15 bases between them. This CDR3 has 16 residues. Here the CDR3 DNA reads TGTGCCAGCTCACCCCCCAATGAAGGGGCCAATCAGCCCCAGCATTTT. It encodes CASSPPNEGANQPQHF.

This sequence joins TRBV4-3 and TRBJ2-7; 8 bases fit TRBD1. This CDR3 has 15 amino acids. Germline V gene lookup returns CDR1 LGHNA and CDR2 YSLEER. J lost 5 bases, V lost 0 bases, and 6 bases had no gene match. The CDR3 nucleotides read TGCGCCAGCAGCCAAGATCTCAGGGGGCCCAACGAGCAGTACTTC. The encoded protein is CASSQDLRGPNEQYF.

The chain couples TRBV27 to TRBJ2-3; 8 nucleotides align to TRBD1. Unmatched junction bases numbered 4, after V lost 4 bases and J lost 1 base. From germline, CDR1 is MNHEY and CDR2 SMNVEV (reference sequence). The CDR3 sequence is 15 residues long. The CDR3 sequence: CASSYGTGRTDTQYF. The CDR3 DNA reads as TGTGCCAGCAGTTACGGGACAGGCCGCACAGATACGCAGTATTTT.

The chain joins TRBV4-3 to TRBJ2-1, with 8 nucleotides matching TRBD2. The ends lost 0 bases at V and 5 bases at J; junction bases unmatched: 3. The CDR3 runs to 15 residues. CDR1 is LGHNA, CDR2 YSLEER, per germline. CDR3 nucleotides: TGCGCCAGCAGCCAAGACGGGGGGGGAAACAATGAGCAGTTCTTC. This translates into CASSQDGGGNNEQFF.

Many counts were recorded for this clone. In DNA form, the CDR3 reads TGTGCCAGCAGCTTCAACAGGGAAGAGACCCAGTACTTC. It codes for CASSFNREETQYF. This rearrangement joins TRBV5-4 to TRBJ2-5, with D possibly matching TRBD1 (6 bases). The CDR3 loop spans 13 amino acids. Germline-derived CDR1 and CDR2 are SGHNT and YYREEE (reference sequence). The V gene lost 2 bases and the J gene lost 3 bases, with 8 bases spanning the gap. Full variable domain (rest looked up from reference TRBV5-4 and TRBJ2-5): ETGVTQSPTHLIKTRGQQVTLRCSSQSGHNTVSWYQQALGQGPQFIFQYYREEENGRGNFPPRFSGLQFPNYSSELNVNALELDDSALYLCASSFNREETQYFGPGTRLLVL.

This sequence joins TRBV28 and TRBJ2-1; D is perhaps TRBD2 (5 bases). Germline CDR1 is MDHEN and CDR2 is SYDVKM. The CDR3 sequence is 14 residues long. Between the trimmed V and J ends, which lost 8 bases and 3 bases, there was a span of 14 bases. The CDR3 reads CASALLGNYNEQFF. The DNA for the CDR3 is TGTGCCAGCGCGTTACTAGGGAACTACAATGAGCAGTTCTTC. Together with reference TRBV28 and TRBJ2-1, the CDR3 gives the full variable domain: DVKVTQSSRYLVKRTGEKVFLECVQDMDHENMFWYRQDPGLGLRLIYFSYDVKMKEKGDIPEGYSVSREKKERFSLILESASTNQTSMYLCASALLGNYNEQFFGPGTRLTVL.

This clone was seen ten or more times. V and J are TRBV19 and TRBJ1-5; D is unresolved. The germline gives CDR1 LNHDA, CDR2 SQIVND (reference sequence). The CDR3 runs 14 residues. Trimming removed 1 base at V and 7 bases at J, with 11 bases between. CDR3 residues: CASSIAGREQPQHF. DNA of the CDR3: TGTGCCAGTAGTATAGCTGGGAGGGAGCAGCCCCAGCATTTT.

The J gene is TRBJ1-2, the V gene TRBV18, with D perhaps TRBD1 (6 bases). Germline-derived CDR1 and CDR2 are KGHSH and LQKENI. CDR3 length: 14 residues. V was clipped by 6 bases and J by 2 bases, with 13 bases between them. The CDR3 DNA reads TGTGCCAGCTCGTCTCTCCAGGGGAACTATGGCTACACCTTC. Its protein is CASSSLQGNYGYTF.

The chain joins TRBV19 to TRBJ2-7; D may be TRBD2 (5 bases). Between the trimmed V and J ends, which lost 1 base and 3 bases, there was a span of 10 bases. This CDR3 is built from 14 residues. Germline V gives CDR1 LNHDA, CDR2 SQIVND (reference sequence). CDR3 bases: TGTGCCAGTAGTATAGCGGGGAAACTCTACGAGCAGTACTTC. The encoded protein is CASSIAGKLYEQYF.

The CDR3: CASSYSTDQPQHF. CDR3 nucleotides: TGTGCCAGCAGTTACTCGACAGATCAGCCCCAGCATTTT. The chain uses TRBV6-5 and TRBJ1-5; perhaps TRBD1 as D (5 bases). In germline, CDR1 is MNHEY, CDR2 SVGAGI. The CDR3 runs to 13 residues. V shed 0 bases and J shed 5 bases, with 5 bases lying between them.